Listed below are T cell receptor beta chains from one sample, sequenced in a study of shared clonotypes between healthy human individuals. Produced via immunoSEQ multiplex PCR; TCRdb's table is partial and in-frame only. The sample records approximately 2.3 million clones, just over 90% being singletons. Sequenced material: naive CD4+ T cells from PBMCs. These TCRs come from a man between 18 and 35 years old in good health. Some clones in this sample may be carry-over from other donors' samples. The CDR3 runs from the conserved cysteine through the conserved F or W. Each record gives: clone size, D gene, J gene, V gene, CDR3 protein, CDR3 DNA. A D gene is named only where the DNA matches it firmly. A row's size may be missing; if present it is once, few, many or a size class.

once,NA,TRBJ1-1,TRBV5-4,CASSSPSTGNTEAFF,TGTGCCAGCAGCTCACCATCGACAGGGAACACTGAAGCTTTCTTT
NA,TRBD2,TRBJ2-1,TRBV5-1,CASSLGTSGRVSYNEQFF,TGCGCCAGCAGCTTGGGGACTAGCGGGAGGGTCTCCTACAATGAGCAGTTCTTC
NA,NA,TRBJ1-4,TRBV7-9,CASSAGANEKLFF,TGTGCCAGCAGCGCCGGAGCTAATGAAAAACTGTTTTTT
NA,NA,TRBJ1-4,TRBV30,CAWTGDATNEKLFF,TGTGCCTGGACAGGGGATGCAACTAATGAAAAACTGTTTTTT
NA,TRBD2,TRBJ2-7,TRBV6-5,CASTAGRVRSYEQYF,TGTGCCAGCACCGCGGGGAGGGTGCGCTCCTACGAGCAGTACTTC
NA,TRBD2,TRBJ2-1,TRBV5-4,CASSPGTSGENEQFF,TGTGCCAGCAGCCCGGGGACTAGCGGAGAGAATGAGCAGTTCTTC
NA,NA,TRBJ1-1,TRBV27,CASHGGPLDTEAFF,TGTGCCAGCCATGGAGGACCCCTGGACACTGAAGCTTTCTTT
NA,TRBD2,TRBJ2-5,TRBV4-1,CASSHASSSSGRVKTQYF,TGCGCCAGCAGCCACGCTTCGAGCAGTAGCGGGAGGGTTAAGACCCAGTACTTC
NA,NA,TRBJ2-5,TRBV30,CAWSVSSGGTQYF,TGTGCCTGGAGTGTATCTTCAGGCGGGACCCAGTACTTC
NA,TRBD1,TRBJ1-2,TRBV9,CASYNENRGGYTF,TGTGCCAGCTATAATGAGAACAGGGGCGGCTACACCTTC
NA,NA,TRBJ2-1,TRBV11-3,CASSPRGDEQFF,TGTGCCAGCAGCCCTAGGGGGGATGAGCAGTTCTTC
NA,NA,TRBJ2-5,TRBV19,CASRGMASQNVQYF,TGTGCCAGTAGGGGGATGGCATCCCAAAATGTCCAGTACTTC
NA,TRBD1,TRBJ2-7,TRBV14,CASSGPGQGSSYEQYF,TGTGCCAGCAGCGGACCGGGACAGGGAAGCTCCTACGAGCAGTACTTC
NA,TRBD1,TRBJ2-5,TRBV30,CAWQNLIDRGDTQYF,TGTGCCTGGCAAAACCTAATCGACAGGGGTGACACCCAGTACTTC
NA,TRBD1,TRBJ1-3,TRBV5-1,CASSLGTGTRRDTIYF,TGCGCCAGCAGCTTGGGGACAGGGACCAGAAGGGACACCATATATTTT
NA,NA,TRBJ2-3,TRBV12-5,CASGLVLDGSGDTQYF,TGTGCTAGTGGTTTGGTACTTGACGGGAGCGGGGATACGCAGTATTTT
NA,NA,TRBJ1-2,TRBV15,CATSRVRVNYGYTF,TGTGCCACCAGCAGAGTTCGGGTTAACTATGGCTACACCTTC
NA,NA,TRBJ2-6,TRBV7-3,CASSPPGTGANVLTF,TGTGCCAGCAGTCCCCCGGGGACTGGGGCCAACGTCCTGACTTTC
NA,TRBD1,TRBJ1-1,TRBV19,CASSWRGRVNTEAFF,TGTGCCAGTAGTTGGAGGGGGCGGGTGAACACTGAAGCTTTCTTT
once,TRBD2,TRBJ2-7,TRBV19,CASNSGGSFYEQYF,TGTGCCAGTAATAGCGGGGGATCCTTCTACGAGCAGTACTTC
NA,TRBD1,TRBJ2-1,TRBV29-1,CSVERGQGLKDEQFF,TGCAGCGTTGAACGGGGACAGGGATTAAAAGATGAGCAGTTCTTC
NA,NA,TRBJ2-1,TRBV29-1,CSASYRVNEQFF,TGCAGCGCCTCCTACAGGGTCAATGAGCAGTTCTTC
NA,NA,TRBJ1-5,TRBV9,CASSVGSWGVEPQHF,TGTGCCAGCAGCGTAGGTTCCTGGGGGGTCGAGCCCCAGCATTTT
NA,NA,TRBJ2-2,TRBV5-4,CASSTDRYTGELFF,TGTGCCAGCAGCACAGACAGGTACACCGGGGAGCTGTTTTTT
NA,TRBD2,TRBJ2-5,TRBV7-9,CASNQAGDPQETQYF,TGTGCCAGCAACCAAGCGGGAGATCCCCAAGAGACCCAGTACTTC
NA,TRBD2,TRBJ2-1,TRBV7-3,CASSFGTSTTNEQFF,TGTGCCAGCAGCTTTGGGACTAGCACGACTAATGAGCAGTTCTTC
NA,TRBD1,TRBJ1-5,TRBV18,CASSPGQGGQPQHF,TGTGCCAGCTCACCCGGACAGGGAGGTCAGCCCCAGCATTTT
NA,NA,TRBJ2-5,TRBV5-1,CASTKITGSSEETQYF,TGCGCCAGCACTAAAATCACGGGGTCCTCTGAGGAGACCCAGTACTTC
NA,NA,TRBJ2-1,TRBV7-2,CASSTYLHEQFF,TGTGCCAGCAGTACATACCTGCATGAGCAGTTCTTC
NA,TRBD1,TRBJ2-2,TRBV6-1,CASSELGQGAGELFF,TGTGCCAGCAGTGAATTAGGACAGGGGGCCGGGGAGCTGTTTTTT
NA,TRBD1,TRBJ1-3,TRBV4-1,CASSPTGGSGNTIYF,TGCGCCAGCAGCCCTACAGGGGGTTCTGGAAACACCATATATTTT
NA,NA,TRBJ2-1,TRBV15,CATSRDPTLPLFF,TGTGCCACCAGCAGAGATCCTACACTACCGCTGTTCTTC
NA,NA,TRBJ1-4,TRBV4-3,CASSQELYRSNEKLFF,TGCGCCAGCAGCCAAGAACTTTACAGGTCTAATGAAAAACTGTTTTTT
NA,NA,TRBJ1-5,TRBV7-8,CASREGGNQPQHF,TGTGCCAGCAGGGAGGGGGGAAATCAGCCCCAGCATTTT
once,TRBD2,TRBJ2-7,TRBV19,CASSIEMGGEQYF,TGTGCCAGTAGTATAGAGATGGGGGGGGAGCAGTACTTC
once,NA,TRBJ1-4,TRBV21-1,CASSILDRGWEKLFF,TGTGCCAGCAGCATATTGGACAGGGGCTGGGAAAAACTGTTTTTT
once,NA,TRBJ2-7,TRBV7-8,CASSPQTEYEQYF,TGTGCCAGCAGCCCCCAGACCGAGTACGAGCAGTACTTC
NA,NA,TRBJ1-1,TRBV9,CASSADLTGSTEAFF,TGTGCCAGCAGCGCTGATTTAACAGGGAGCACTGAAGCTTTCTTT
NA,TRBD1,TRBJ2-7,TRBV5-4,CASSLPNRGLGEQYF,TGTGCCAGCAGCTTGCCGAACAGGGGGCTAGGTGAGCAGTACTTC
NA,TRBD1,TRBJ1-4,TRBV6-1,CASLSGGEKLFF,TGTGCCAGCTTATCAGGGGGGGAAAAACTGTTTTTT
NA,TRBD1,TRBJ1-3,TRBV18,CASSLGQGSGNTIYF,TGTGCCAGCTCACTTGGACAGGGATCCGGAAACACCATATATTTT
NA,NA,TRBJ2-1,TRBV6-1,CASSGTPTEQFF,TGTGCCAGCAGTGGGACCCCCACTGAGCAGTTCTTC
NA,NA,TRBJ2-2,TRBV11-3,CASSLGGDVPGELFF,TGTGCCAGCAGCTTAGGAGGTGACGTTCCCGGGGAGCTGTTTTTT
NA,NA,TRBJ2-3,TRBV5-1,CASSRRKGQVGDTQYF,TGCGCCAGCAGCCGCCGCAAAGGGCAGGTTGGAGATACGCAGTATTTT
NA,TRBD1,TRBJ2-1,TRBV7-9,CASSPGLGQGRNEQFF,TGTGCCAGCAGCCCCGGACTGGGACAGGGACGCAATGAGCAGTTCTTC
NA,NA,TRBJ1-5,TRBV28,CASEEVGLNQPQHF,TGTGCCAGCGAAGAGGTAGGGCTCAATCAGCCCCAGCATTTT